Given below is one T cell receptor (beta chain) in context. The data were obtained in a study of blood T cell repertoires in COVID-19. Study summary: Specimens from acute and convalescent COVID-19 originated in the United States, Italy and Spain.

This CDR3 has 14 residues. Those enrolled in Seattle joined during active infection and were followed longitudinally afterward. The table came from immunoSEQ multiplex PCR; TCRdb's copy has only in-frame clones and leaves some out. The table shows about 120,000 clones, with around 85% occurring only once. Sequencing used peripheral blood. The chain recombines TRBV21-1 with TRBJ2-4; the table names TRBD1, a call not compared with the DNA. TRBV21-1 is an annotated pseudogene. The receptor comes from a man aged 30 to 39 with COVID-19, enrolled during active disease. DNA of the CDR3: TGTGCCAGCAGCACCGGGACAGGATCGGGCATTCAGTACTTC. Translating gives CASSTGTGSGIQYF.